This T cell receptor beta chain was observed in a study of shared clonotypes between healthy human individuals. Overall study results and limits: In contrast to clonotypes shared by all four donors, non-shared clonotypes had lower generation probabilities.

J gave up 4 bases and V 1 base, and 5 bases lay outside the gene matches. The V gene's germline CDR1 is SGHNT and CDR2 YYREEE (reference sequence). The CDR3 is made up of 14 amino acids. Remarks on this clone: Its cognate antigen is unknown.

CD45RO-negative, CCR7-selected cells formed the naive CD8 fraction, which excluded terminally differentiated effector memory CD45RA+ cells. Using immunoSEQ multiplex PCR, the repertoire was profiled, and TCRdb retains in-frame clones only, with some absent. The repertoire consists of some 740,000 clones, with nearly 95% occurring once and the leading ten covering 24%. The clonotype comes from a man younger than 40 in good health. The chain recombines TRBV5-4 with TRBJ2-7; TRBD1 matches at 7 bases. The sequencing sample was made of naive CD8+ T cells sorted from blood. The CDR3: CASSLKGTAYEQYF. The CDR3 nucleotides read TGTGCCAGCAGCTTGAAGGGGACAGCTTACGAGCAGTACTTC.